A single sample is the source of the 24 T cell receptor beta chains below, sequenced in a study of beta chain features in type 1 diabetes (dated by TCRdb to between 2018 and 2020). Antigens for these TCRs are unknown. Broader findings and caveats from the paper: In all four CD4+ subsets, TCRB CDR3 length was moderately but significantly shorter in type 1 diabetes patients.

Receptors were amplified or captured by the immunoSEQ multiplex PCR assay. The entire isolated RNA was reverse transcribed using the High Capacity cDNA Reverse Transcription Kit, and thus expressed TCRB transcripts were sequenced. TCRdb's version of the immuneACCESS table is confined to in-frame rearrangements and falls short of the full clone set. An unresolved V gene accounts for under half of the shortfall where checked; the remainder is of unknown origin. The sample data list 240,000 or so clones, and roughly 20% of these were observed just once. 0.028% of the sample lies in the top ten. Sequencing input: naive CD4+ T cells from blood. The cell subset or site label, as the study defines it: true naive CD4+ T cells. These receptors were taken from a woman in her thirties or forties with type 1 diabetes.

The chain carries TRBV7-2 and TRBJ1-6; D is unresolved. This CDR3 has 15 residues. Germline V gives CDR1 SGHTA, CDR2 FQGNSA. Trimming cost V 1 base and J 5 bases, with 9 bases left between them. CDR3 region: CASSLGSQNNSPLHF. The CDR3 DNA sequence: TGTGCCAGCAGCTTAGGATCCCAGAATAATTCACCCCTCCACTTT.

This clone was found a few times. The chain has TRBV6-5 and TRBJ2-1; 7 bases fit TRBD2. The CDR3 is made up of 15 amino acids. Germline CDR1 and CDR2: MNHEY and SVGAGI. Trimming took 5 bases from V and 3 from J; bases not matched to a gene: 7. This CDR3 is CASSGAGTNYNEQFF. As DNA, the CDR3 is TGTGCCAGCAGTGGCGCCGGGACTAACTACAATGAGCAGTTCTTC.

This clone has just a few counts. The chain links TRBV7-9 to TRBJ1-3; D remains ambiguous. V was clipped by 5 bases and J by 0 bases, with 8 bases between them. The CDR3 has 14 residues. Germline values: CDR1 SEHNR, CDR2 FQNEAQ (reference sequence). The CDR3 bases are TGTGCCAGCAGCCGCCCTAGCTCTGGAAACACCATATATTTT. Amino acid sequence: CASSRPSSGNTIYF. The full variable domain, rest sourced from reference TRBV7-9 and TRBJ1-3, is DTGVSQNPRHKITKRGQNVTFRCDPISEHNRLYWYRQTLGQGPEFLTYFQNEAQLEKSRLLSDRFSAERPKGSFSTLEIQRTEQGDSAMYLCASSRPSSGNTIYFGEGSWLTVV.

This clone has just one count. The chain links TRBV5-1 to TRBJ2-7, with D possibly matching TRBD2 (5 bases). Germline CDR1 is SGHRS and CDR2 is YFSETQ. The length of the CDR3 is 15 residues. V was clipped by 4 bases and J by 7 bases, with 21 bases between them. CDR3 DNA sequence: TGCGCCAGCAGCCAGGCAGAGGCCCCAGGAGGAGAGCAGTACTTC. The encoded protein is CASSQAEAPGGEQYF.

This chain connects TRBV5-6 to TRBJ2-2; 8 bases agree with TRBD1. CDR3 size: 14 residues. Germline loops: CDR1 SGHDT, CDR2 YYEEEE. The V segment lost 7 bases and the J segment 5 bases; nucleotides outside the gene matches: 7. This CDR3 reads CASRPRQGTGELFF. The CDR3 DNA is TGTGCCAGCCGCCCCCGACAGGGGACCGGGGAGCTGTTTTTT.

The chain employs TRBV5-4 and TRBJ1-5; TRBD1 matches at 8 bases. In germline, CDR1 is SGHNT, CDR2 YYREEE (reference sequence). With V trimmed by 4 bases and J by 7 bases, 10 bases remained unmatched. The CDR3 sequence is 15 residues long. The CDR3 protein is CASSIDRGTHQPQHF. The CDR3 bases are TGTGCCAGCAGCATAGACAGGGGTACCCACCAGCCCCAGCATTTT.

This sequence joins TRBV27 and TRBJ1-1; possibly TRBD1 for D (5 bases). Germline CDR1 MNHEY, CDR2 SMNVEV (reference sequence). There are 14 residues in the CDR3. Trimming took 2 bases from V and 0 from J, leaving 7 bases between them. CDR3 bases: TGTGCCAGCAGTTTAGGACAAATGAACACTGAAGCTTTCTTT. Encoded protein: CASSLGQMNTEAFF.

V gene TRBV7-2 combines with J gene TRBJ2-7; D is perhaps TRBD1 (6 bases). Germline V CDR1 and CDR2: SGHTA, FQGNSA. This CDR3 region has 16 residues. V lost 2 bases, J lost 2 bases, and 16 bases lay in between. In DNA form, the CDR3 reads TGTGCCAGCAGCTTACCCCGCAGGGGACCTCCCTACGAGCAGTACTTC. This translates into CASSLPRRGPPYEQYF.

This clone was seen only a few times. This chain links TRBV29-1 with TRBJ2-3; D is perhaps TRBD2 (6 bases). This CDR3 region has 13 residues. The germline V and J ends were trimmed by 8 bases and 0 bases, with 12 bases remaining between them. Germline CDR1 reads SQVTM; CDR2 reads ANQGSEA. CDR3 sequence reads: CSFGGASTDTQYF. In DNA form, the CDR3 reads TGCAGCTTCGGAGGGGCTAGCACAGATACGCAGTATTTT.

This clone was counted between two and nine times. The chain links TRBV6-6 to TRBJ2-2, with D uncertain. V was trimmed by 2 bases and J by 4 bases, leaving 8 bases between them. Looked up from germline, CDR1 is MNHNY and CDR2 is SVGAGI (reference sequence). There are 14 residues in the CDR3. The CDR3 is CASSYGQATGELFF. CDR3 in DNA: TGTGCCAGCAGTTACGGTCAGGCCACCGGGGAGCTGTTTTTT.

The genes are TRBV9 and TRBJ2-3; TRBD2 aligns across 7 bases. This CDR3 has 15 amino acids. Germline lookup yields CDR1 SGDLS and CDR2 YYNGEE. The J segment lost 2 bases and the V segment lost 2 bases, leaving 5 bases of the junction unmatched. In DNA, the CDR3 is TGTGCCAGCAGCGTGCGAGCGGGATCCACAGATACGCAGTATTTT. This translates into CASSVRAGSTDTQYF. Variable domain in full (rest from reference TRBV9 and TRBJ2-3): DSGVTQTPKHLITATGQRVTLRCSPRSGDLSVYWYQQSLDQGLQFLIQYYNGEERAKGNILERFSAQQFPDLHSELNLSSLELGDSALYFCASSVRAGSTDTQYFGPGTRLTVL.

This clone turned up a few times. The rearrangement links TRBV19 to TRBJ1-5, with TRBD1 identical over 7 bases. V was clipped by 3 bases and J by 0 bases; unmatched bases: 5. CDR1 is LNHDA and CDR2 is SQIVND in the germline V gene (reference sequence). This CDR3 has 16 residues. CDR3 loop: CASSIGGTVSNQPQHF. CDR3 bases: TGTGCCAGTAGTATCGGTGGGACAGTTAGCAATCAGCCCCAGCATTTT.

V gene TRBV29-1 combines with J gene TRBJ2-1; perhaps TRBD1 as D (5 bases). The ends were cut back, 7 bases at V and 6 bases at J, with 10 bases in the middle. From germline, CDR1 is SQVTM and CDR2 ANQGSEA. The CDR3 has 11 residues. CDR3 amino acids: CSELGVNEQFF. The CDR3 DNA reads TGCAGCGAATTAGGGGTCAATGAGCAGTTCTTC.

This clone was detected only a few times. V gene TRBV6-1 combines with J gene TRBJ2-5; 11 positions match TRBD2. Germline V lookup: CDR1 MNHNS, CDR2 SASEGT. The J segment lost 5 bases and the V segment lost 3 bases, leaving 5 bases of the junction unmatched. The CDR3 is 15 residues long. The CDR3 region has the DNA TGTGCCAGCAGTGACGCCCTAGCGGGGGGCGAGACCCAGTACTTC. This translates into CASSDALAGGETQYF.

The chain combines TRBV28 with TRBJ2-1; D is possibly TRBD2 (6 bases). V was trimmed by 7 bases and J by 7 bases, leaving 20 bases between them. The CDR3 consists of 15 residues. Germline CDR1 and CDR2: MDHEN and SYDVKM. The CDR3 loop reads CASNLGTLGGNEQFF. CDR3 bases: TGTGCCAGCAACTTAGGGACCCTTGGAGGGAATGAGCAGTTCTTC.

This clone has more than one count but fewer than ten. The genes are TRBV7-9 and TRBJ1-1; possible D gene TRBD1, 6 bases. Per the germline V gene, CDR1 is SEHNR and CDR2 is FQNEAQ (reference sequence). The CDR3 contains 14 residues. V was shortened by 5 bases and J by 3 bases, with 13 bases between the two germline ends. The CDR3 sequence: CASSPGTSDTEAFF. The CDR3 DNA reads TGTGCCAGCAGCCCAGGGACAAGTGACACTGAAGCTTTCTTT.

The chain has TRBV5-4 and TRBJ2-7, with 9 bases lining up with TRBD1. The CDR3 extends over 14 amino acids. V trimming: 0 bases; J trimming: 5 bases; junction bases outside the gene matches: 3. Germline lookup yields CDR1 SGHNT and CDR2 YYREEE (reference sequence). CDR3 residues: CASSLDRGPHEQYF. CDR3 in DNA: TGTGCCAGCAGCTTGGACAGGGGGCCTCACGAGCAGTACTTC.

The V call is TRBV18, the J call TRBJ2-1; TRBD2 might be the D (6 bases). The V end lost 6 bases, the J end lost 7 bases, and 19 bases lay between the germline ends. Germline CDR1 KGHSH, CDR2 LQKENI. The CDR3 runs to 15 residues. CDR3 coding DNA: TGTGCCAGCTCGCCTCCGGGACTCCAGCAGAATGAGCAGTTCTTC. Its translation is CASSPPGLQQNEQFF.

This clone showed up just a few times. V is TRBV13 and J is TRBJ2-7, with TRBD1 matching over 7 bases. J was trimmed by 5 bases and V by 4 bases; bases with no gene match: 8. CDR3 size: 14 residues. From germline, CDR1 is PRHDT and CDR2 FYEKMQ (reference sequence). The CDR3, as DNA: TGTGCCAGCAGCTCCCCGGGACAGTCCCACGAGCAGTACTTC. Amino acids: CASSSPGQSHEQYF. Filled out from reference TRBV13 and TRBJ2-7, the complete variable domain reads AAGVIQSPRHLIKEKRETATLKCYPIPRHDTVYWYQQGPGQDPQFLISFYEKMQSDKGSIPDRFSAQQFSDYHSELNMSSLELGDSALYFCASSSPGQSHEQYFGPGTRLTVT.

The chain employs TRBV5-6 and TRBJ2-2; tentatively, D is TRBD2 (6 bases). There are 14 residues in the CDR3. The V and J ends lost 4 bases and 5 bases respectively, with 12 bases between them. Germline V gives CDR1 SGHDT, CDR2 YYEEEE. The CDR3 here is CASSRGLPTGELFF. CDR3 nucleotide sequence: TGTGCCAGCAGCCGGGGACTGCCTACCGGGGAGCTGTTTTTT.

This clone was seen only a few times. The gene calls are TRBV28 and TRBJ2-5, with D possibly TRBD2 on 6 matching bases. This CDR3 contains 15 residues. The germline CDR1 and CDR2 sequences are MDHEN and SYDVKM. V was cut by 7 bases and J by 1 base, with 16 bases left in between. CDR3 in DNA: TGTGCCAGCACCCTAGGAGGGTCTACCCAAGAGACCCAGTACTTC. Translating it yields CASTLGGSTQETQYF.

This clone has more than one count but fewer than ten. The chain is built from TRBV30 and TRBJ2-4, with 7 bases identical to TRBD1. This CDR3 has 13 amino acids. The germline CDR1 and CDR2 sequences are GTSNPN and SVGIG (reference sequence). V gave up 1 base and J gave up 8 bases; unmatched junction bases: 5. CDR3 region: CAWSATGWDIQYF. CDR3 bases: TGTGCCTGGAGTGCGACAGGGTGGGACATTCAGTACTTC.

V and J are TRBV7-3 and TRBJ2-7; D perhaps matches TRBD2 (5 bases). Germline loops: CDR1 SGHTA, CDR2 FQGTGA. The length of the CDR3 is 15 residues. V dropped 0 bases and J dropped 5 bases, with 14 bases sitting between them. The CDR3 here is CASSLTAGLMNEQYF. CDR3 DNA: TGTGCCAGCAGCTTAACTGCGGGCTTAATGAACGAGCAGTACTTC.

This rearrangement joins TRBV27 to TRBJ2-5; 10 bases match TRBD1. Unmatched junction bases numbered 7, after V lost 5 bases and J lost 4 bases. The germline CDR1 and CDR2 sequences are MNHEY and SMNVEV (reference sequence). CDR3 length: 15 amino acids. DNA of the CDR3: TGTGCCAGCAGTCTGAGGACAGGGGGACGAGAGACCCAGTACTTC. Its protein is CASSLRTGGRETQYF.